The clone carrying this TCR beta chain was observed once. Germline V lookup: CDR1 MDHEN, CDR2 SYDVKM. The CDR3 extends over 13 amino acids. The trim removed 5 bases at V and 5 bases at J, leaving 4 bases unmatched. This sample stems from a study of T cell changes during pregnancy in multiple sclerosis. Data came from immunoSEQ multiplex PCR; TCRdb stores just in-frame clones and leaves some out. The sample consists of around 80,000 clones, 92% of them appearing once. The chain uses TRBV28 and TRBJ1-2; TRBD1 matches at 8 bases. The sequencing used peripheral blood, collected before pregnancy. The receptor's source is a female donor with multiple sclerosis, enrolled in a pregnancy study. In DNA, the CDR3 is TGTGCCAGCAGTGACAGGGGTCTTTATGGCTACACCTTC. Encoded protein: CASSDRGLYGYTF.